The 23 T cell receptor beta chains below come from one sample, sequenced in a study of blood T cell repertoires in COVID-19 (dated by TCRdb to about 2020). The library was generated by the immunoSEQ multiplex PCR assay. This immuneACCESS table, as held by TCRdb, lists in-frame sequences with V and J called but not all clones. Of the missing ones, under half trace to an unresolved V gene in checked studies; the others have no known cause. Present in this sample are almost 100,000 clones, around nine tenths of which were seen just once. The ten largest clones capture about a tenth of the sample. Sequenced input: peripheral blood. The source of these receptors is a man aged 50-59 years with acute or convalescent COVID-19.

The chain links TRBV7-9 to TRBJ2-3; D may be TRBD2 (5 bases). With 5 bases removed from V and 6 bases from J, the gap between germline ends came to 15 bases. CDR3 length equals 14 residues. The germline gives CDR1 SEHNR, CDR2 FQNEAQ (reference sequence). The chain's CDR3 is CASSPETTWDTQYF. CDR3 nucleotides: TGTGCCAGCAGCCCAGAGACTACCTGGGATACGCAGTATTTT.

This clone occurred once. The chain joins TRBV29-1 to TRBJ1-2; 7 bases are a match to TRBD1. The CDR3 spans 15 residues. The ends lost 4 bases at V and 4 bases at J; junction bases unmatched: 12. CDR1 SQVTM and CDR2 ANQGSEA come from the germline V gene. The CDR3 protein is CSVALTGTDPYGYTF. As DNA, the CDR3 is TGCAGCGTTGCCCTGACAGGGACCGATCCCTATGGCTACACCTTC.

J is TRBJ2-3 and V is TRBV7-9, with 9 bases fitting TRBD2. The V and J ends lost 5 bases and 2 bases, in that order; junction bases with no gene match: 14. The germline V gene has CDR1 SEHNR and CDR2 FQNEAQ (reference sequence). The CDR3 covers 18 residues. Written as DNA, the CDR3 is TGTGCCAGCAGCATCATGTCCCGACTAGCGGTCGACACAGATACGCAGTATTTT. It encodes CASSIMSRLAVDTDTQYF. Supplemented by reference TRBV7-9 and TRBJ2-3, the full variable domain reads DTGVSQNPRHKITKRGQNVTFRCDPISEHNRLYWYRQTLGQGPEFLTYFQNEAQLEKSRLLSDRFSAERPKGSFSTLEIQRTEQGDSAMYLCASSIMSRLAVDTDTQYFGPGTRLTVL.

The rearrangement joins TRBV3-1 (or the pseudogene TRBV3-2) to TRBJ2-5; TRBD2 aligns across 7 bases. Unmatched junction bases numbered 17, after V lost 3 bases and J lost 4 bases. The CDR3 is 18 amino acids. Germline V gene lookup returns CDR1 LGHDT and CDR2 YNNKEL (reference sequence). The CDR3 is CASSHPGGGRAGGETQYF. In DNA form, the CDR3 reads TGTGCCAGCAGCCACCCCGGAGGAGGGAGGGCCGGGGGAGAGACCCAGTACTTC.

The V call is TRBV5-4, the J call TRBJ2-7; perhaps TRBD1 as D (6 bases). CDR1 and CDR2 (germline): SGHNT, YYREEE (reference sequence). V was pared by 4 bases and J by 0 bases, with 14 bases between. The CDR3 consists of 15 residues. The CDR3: CASSRQVRGSYEQYF. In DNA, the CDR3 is TGTGCCAGCAGCCGACAGGTTCGTGGCTCCTACGAGCAGTACTTC.

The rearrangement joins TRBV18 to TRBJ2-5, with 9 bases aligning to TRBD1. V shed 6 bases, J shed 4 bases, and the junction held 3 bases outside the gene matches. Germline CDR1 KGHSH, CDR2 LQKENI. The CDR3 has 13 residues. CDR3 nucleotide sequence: TGTGCCAGCTCGCTGGGACAGGGAGAGACCCAGTACTTC. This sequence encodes CASSLGQGETQYF.

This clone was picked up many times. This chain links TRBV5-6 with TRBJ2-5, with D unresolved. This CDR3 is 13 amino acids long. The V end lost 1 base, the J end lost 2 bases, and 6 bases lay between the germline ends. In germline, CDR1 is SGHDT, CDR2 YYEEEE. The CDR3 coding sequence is TGTGCCAGCAGCTTGACAGCACAAGAGACCCAGTACTTC. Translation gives CASSLTAQETQYF. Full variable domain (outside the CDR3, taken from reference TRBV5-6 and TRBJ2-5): DAGVTQSPTHLIKTRGQQVTLRCSPKSGHDTVSWYQQALGQGPQFIFQYYEEEERQRGNFPDRFSGHQFPNYSSELNVNALLLGDSALYLCASSLTAQETQYFGPGTRLLVL.

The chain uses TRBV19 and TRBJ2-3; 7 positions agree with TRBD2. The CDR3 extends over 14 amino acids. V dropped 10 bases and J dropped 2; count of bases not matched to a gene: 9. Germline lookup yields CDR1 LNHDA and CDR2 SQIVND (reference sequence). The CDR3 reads CATLERGYTDTQYF. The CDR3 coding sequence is TGTGCCACCCTGGAGCGGGGTTACACAGATACGCAGTATTTT.

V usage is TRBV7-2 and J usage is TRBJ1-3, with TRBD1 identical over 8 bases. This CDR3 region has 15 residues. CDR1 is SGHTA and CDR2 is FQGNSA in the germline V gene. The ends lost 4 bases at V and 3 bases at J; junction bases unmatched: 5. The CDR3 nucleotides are TGTGCCAGCAGCTCCGGACAGGGTAGTGGAAACACCATATATTTT. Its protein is CASSSGQGSGNTIYF. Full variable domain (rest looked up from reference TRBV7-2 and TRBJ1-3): GAGVSQSPSNKVTEKGKDVELRCDPISGHTALYWYRQSLGQGLEFLIYFQGNSAPDKSGLPSDRFSAERTGGSVSTLTIQRTQQEDSAVYLCASSSGQGSGNTIYFGEGSWLTVV.

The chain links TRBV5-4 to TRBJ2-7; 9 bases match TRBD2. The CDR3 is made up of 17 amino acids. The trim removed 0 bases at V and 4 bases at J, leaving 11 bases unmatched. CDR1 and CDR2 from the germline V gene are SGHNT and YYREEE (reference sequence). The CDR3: CASSLVVSGSLCYEQYF. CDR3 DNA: TGTGCCAGCAGCTTGGTTGTTAGCGGGAGTTTGTGTTACGAGCAGTACTTC.

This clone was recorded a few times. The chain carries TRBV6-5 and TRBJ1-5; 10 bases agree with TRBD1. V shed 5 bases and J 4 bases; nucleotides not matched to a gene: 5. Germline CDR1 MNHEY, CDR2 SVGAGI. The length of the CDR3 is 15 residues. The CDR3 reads CASSPDRGRNQPQHF. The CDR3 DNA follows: TGTGCCAGCAGTCCCGACAGGGGGCGAAATCAGCCCCAGCATTTT.

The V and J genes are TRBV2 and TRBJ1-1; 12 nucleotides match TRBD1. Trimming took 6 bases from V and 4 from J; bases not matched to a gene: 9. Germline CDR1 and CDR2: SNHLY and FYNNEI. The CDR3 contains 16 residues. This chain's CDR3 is CASSANAGQGATEAFF. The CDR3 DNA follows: TGTGCCAGCAGCGCGAATGCGGGACAGGGGGCCACTGAAGCTTTCTTT.

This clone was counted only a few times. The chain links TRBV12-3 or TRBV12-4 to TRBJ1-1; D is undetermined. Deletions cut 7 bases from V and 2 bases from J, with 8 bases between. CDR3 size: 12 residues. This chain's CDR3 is CASKEENTEAFF. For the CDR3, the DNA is TGTGCCAGCAAGGAGGAAAACACTGAAGCTTTCTTT.

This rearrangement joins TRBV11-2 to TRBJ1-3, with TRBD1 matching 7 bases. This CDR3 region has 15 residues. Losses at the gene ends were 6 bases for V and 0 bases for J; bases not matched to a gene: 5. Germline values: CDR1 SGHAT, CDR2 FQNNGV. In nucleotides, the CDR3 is TGTGCCAGCAGTTTGGGACAGCTCTCTGGAAACACCATATATTTT. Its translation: CASSLGQLSGNTIYF.

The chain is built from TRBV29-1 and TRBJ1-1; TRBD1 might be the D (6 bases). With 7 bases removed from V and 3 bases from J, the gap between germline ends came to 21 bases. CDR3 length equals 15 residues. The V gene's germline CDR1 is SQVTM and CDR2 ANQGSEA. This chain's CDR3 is CSATYPDRTYTEAFF. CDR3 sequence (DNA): TGCAGCGCTACCTACCCCGACAGGACGTACACTGAAGCTTTCTTT.

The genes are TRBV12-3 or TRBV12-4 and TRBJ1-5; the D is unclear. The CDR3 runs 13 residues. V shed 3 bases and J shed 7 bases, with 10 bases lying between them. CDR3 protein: CASSFREGQPQHF. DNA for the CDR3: TGTGCCAGCAGTTTTAGGGAGGGCCAGCCCCAGCATTTT.

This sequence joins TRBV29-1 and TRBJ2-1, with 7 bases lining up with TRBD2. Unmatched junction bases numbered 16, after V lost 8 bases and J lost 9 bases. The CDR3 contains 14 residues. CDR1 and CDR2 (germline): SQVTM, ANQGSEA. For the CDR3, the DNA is TGCAGCACAAGAAGCGGGGCCGGTGGTGGTGAGCAGTTCTTC. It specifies CSTRSGAGGGEQFF.

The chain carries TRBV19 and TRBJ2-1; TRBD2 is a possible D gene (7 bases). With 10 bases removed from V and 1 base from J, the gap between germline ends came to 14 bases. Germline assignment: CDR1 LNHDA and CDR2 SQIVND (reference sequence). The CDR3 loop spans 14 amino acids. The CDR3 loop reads CATRRGPSYNEQFF. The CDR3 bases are TGTGCCACCCGGCGGGGGCCTTCCTACAATGAGCAGTTCTTC.

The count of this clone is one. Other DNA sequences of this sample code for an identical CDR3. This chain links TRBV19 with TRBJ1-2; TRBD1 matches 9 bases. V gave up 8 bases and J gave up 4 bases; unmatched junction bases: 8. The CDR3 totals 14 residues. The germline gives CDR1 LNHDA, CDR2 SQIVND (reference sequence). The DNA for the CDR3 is TGTGCCAGTTCTCAACCGGGACAGGGCTATGGCTACACCTTC. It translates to CASSQPGQGYGYTF.

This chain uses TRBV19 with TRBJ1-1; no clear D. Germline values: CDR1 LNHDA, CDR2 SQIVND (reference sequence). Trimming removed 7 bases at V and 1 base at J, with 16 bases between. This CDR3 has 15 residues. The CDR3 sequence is CASITPGSPNTEAFF. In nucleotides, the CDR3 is TGTGCCAGTATTACCCCGGGGTCCCCGAACACTGAAGCTTTCTTT.

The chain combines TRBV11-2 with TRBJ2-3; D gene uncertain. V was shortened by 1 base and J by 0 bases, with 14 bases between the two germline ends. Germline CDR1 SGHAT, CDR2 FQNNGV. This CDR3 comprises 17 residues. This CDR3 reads CASSLGWNSRSTDTQYF. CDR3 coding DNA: TGTGCCAGCAGCTTAGGCTGGAATAGCAGAAGCACAGATACGCAGTATTTT.

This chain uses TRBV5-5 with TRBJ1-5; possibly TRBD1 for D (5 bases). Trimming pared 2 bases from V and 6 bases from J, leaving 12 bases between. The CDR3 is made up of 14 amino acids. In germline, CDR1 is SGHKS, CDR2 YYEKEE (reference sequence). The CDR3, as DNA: TGTGCCAGCAGCTTTGCCCAGGGCGCTCAGCCCCAGCATTTT. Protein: CASSFAQGAQPQHF.

CDR3 sequence: CASSSSGTGTHEQYF. CDR3 nucleotide sequence: TGTGCCAGCAGCTCATCCGGGACAGGGACCCACGAGCAGTACTTC. The rearrangement joins TRBV9 to TRBJ2-7; 9 bases line up with TRBD1. CDR1 SGDLS and CDR2 YYNGEE come from the germline V gene. The CDR3 is 15 residues long. The junction had 10 bases not matched to a gene; V was cut back by 4 bases and J by 5 bases.